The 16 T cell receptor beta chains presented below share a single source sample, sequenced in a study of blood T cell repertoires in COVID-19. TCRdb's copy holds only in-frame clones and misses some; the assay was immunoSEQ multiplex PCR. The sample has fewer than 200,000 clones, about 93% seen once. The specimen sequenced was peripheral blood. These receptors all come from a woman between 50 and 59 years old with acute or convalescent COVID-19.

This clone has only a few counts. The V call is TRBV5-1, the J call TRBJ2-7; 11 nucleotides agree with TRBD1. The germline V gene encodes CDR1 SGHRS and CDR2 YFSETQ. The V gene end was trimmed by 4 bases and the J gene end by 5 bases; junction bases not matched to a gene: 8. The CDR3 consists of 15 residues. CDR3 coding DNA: TGCGCCAGCAGCGTCGGACAGGGGGCCATCAACGAGCAGTACTTC. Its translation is CASSVGQGAINEQYF.

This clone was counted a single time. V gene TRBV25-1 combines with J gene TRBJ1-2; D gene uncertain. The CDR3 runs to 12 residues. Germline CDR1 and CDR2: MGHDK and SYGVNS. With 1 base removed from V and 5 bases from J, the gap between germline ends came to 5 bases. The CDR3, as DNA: TGTGCCAGCAGTGAATCTCCGTATGGCTACACCTTC. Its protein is CASSESPYGYTF.

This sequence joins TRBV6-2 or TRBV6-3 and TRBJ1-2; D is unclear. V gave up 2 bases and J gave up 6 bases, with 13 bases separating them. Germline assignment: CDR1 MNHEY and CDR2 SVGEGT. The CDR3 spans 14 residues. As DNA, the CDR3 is TGTGCCAGCAGTTACGAAAATTTCAGGAATGGCTACACCTTC. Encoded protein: CASSYENFRNGYTF.

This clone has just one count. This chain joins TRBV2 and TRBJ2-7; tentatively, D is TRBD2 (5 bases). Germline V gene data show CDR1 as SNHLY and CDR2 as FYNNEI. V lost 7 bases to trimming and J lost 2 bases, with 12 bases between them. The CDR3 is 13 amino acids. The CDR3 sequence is CASKTRGPYEQYF. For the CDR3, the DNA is TGTGCCAGCAAGACCCGGGGTCCCTACGAGCAGTACTTC.

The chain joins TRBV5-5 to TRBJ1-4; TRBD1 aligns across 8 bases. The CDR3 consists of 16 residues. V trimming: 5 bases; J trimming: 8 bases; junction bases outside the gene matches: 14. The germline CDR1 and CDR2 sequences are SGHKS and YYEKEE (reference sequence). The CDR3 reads CASSSTGGASREKLFF. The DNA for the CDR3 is TGTGCCAGCAGTTCTACAGGGGGTGCTTCAAGAGAAAAACTGTTTTTT.

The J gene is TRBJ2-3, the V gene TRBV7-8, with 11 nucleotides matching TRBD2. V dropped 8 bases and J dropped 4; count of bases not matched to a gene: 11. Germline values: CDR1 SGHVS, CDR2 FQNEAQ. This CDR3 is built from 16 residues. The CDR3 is CASGLIAGGSPDTQYF. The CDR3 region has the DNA TGTGCCAGCGGTCTCATAGCGGGGGGGAGTCCAGATACGCAGTATTTT. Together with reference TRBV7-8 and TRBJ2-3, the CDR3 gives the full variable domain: GAGVSQSPRYKVAKRGQDVALRCDPISGHVSLFWYQQALGQGPEFLTYFQNEAQLDKSGLPSDRFFAERPEGSVSTLKIQRTQQEDSAVYLCASGLIAGGSPDTQYFGPGTRLTVL.

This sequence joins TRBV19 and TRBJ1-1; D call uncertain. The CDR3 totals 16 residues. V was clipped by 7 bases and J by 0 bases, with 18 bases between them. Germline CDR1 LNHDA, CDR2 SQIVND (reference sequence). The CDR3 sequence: CASNRAPEAMNTEAFF. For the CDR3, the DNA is TGTGCCAGTAATAGGGCCCCGGAGGCTATGAACACTGAAGCTTTCTTT.

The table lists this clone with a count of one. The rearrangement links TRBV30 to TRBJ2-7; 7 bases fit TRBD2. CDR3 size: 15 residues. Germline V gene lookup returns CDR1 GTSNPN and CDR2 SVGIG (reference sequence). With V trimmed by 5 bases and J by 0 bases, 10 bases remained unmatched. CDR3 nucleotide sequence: TGTGCCTGGCATACCCTAGCGGTGAGCTCCTACGAGCAGTACTTC. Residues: CAWHTLAVSSYEQYF.

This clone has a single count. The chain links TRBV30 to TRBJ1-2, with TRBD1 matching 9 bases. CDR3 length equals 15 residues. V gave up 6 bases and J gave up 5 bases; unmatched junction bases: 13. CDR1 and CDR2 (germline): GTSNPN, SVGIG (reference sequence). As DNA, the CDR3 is TGTGCCTGTCCCGGGACAGGGCTGGGGATATATGGCTACACCTTC. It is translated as CACPGTGLGIYGYTF.

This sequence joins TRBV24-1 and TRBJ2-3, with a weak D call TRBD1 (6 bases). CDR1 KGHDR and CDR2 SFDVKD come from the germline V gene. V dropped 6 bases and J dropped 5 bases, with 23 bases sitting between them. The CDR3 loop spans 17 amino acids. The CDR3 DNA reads TGTGCCACCAGTCCGCAAGGCCAGGGGCGCGTCGGAGATACGCAGTATTTT. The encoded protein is CATSPQGQGRVGDTQYF.

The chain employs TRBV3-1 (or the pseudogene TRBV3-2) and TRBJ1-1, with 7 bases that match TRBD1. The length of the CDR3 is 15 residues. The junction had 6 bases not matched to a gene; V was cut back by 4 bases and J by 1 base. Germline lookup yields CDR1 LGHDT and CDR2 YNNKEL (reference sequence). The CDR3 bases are TGTGCCAGCAGCCGGCAGGGGGGTGGGAACACTGAAGCTTTCTTT. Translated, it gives CASSRQGGGNTEAFF.

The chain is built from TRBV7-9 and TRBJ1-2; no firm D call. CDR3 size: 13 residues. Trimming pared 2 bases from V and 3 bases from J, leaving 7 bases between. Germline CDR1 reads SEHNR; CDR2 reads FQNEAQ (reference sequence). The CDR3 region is CASSLSQYYGYTF. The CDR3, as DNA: TGTGCCAGCAGCTTATCCCAGTACTATGGCTACACCTTC.

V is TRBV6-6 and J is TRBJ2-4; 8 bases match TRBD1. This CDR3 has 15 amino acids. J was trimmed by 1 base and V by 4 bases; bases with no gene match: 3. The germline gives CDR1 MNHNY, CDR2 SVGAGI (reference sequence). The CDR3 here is CASSSDRAAKNIQYF. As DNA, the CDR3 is TGTGCCAGCAGTTCGGACAGGGCGGCCAAAAACATTCAGTACTTC.

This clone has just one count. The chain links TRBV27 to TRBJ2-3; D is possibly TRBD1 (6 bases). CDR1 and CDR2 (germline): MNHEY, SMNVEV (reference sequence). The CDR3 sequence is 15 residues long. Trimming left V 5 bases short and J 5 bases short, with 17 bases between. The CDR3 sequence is CASSPRRGTKDTQYF. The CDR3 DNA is TGTGCCAGCAGTCCCCGGAGAGGGACAAAAGATACGCAGTATTTT.

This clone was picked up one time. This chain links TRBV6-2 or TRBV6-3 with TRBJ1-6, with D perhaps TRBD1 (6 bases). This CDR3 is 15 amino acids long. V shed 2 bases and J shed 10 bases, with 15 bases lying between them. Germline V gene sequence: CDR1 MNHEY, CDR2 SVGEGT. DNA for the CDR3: TGTGCCAGCAGTTACGGGGGACAACGTGGATCACCCCTCCACTTT. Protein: CASSYGGQRGSPLHF.

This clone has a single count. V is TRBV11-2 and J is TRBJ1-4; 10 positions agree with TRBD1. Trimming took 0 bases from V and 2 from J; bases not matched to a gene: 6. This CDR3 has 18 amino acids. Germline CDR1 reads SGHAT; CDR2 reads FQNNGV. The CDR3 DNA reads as TGTGCCAGCAGCTTAGATCGACGACAGGGGGCGACTAATGAAAAACTGTTTTTT. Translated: CASSLDRRQGATNEKLFF.